Below, 28 T cell receptor beta chains from the same sample are listed, as sequenced in a study of blood T cells in healthy people across ages. A J-beta primer mix and a sample-barcoded 5' primer were used in a second PCR of roughly 6 to 12 cycles. TCRdb redid the calling of the 5' RACE reads with MiXCR, one entry per CDR3 protein. The sample holds hundreds of thousands of distinct CDR3 sequences, 25% to 30% seen once. The sample was also linked to a second study, of T cells of mothers and their children.

Sequenced: blood. The receptors were sampled from a boy aged 10-17 years in good health.

This clonotype has at least ten counts. The rearrangement links TRBV24-1 to TRBJ2-1; D might be TRBD1 (5 bases). The V gene's germline CDR1 is KGHDR and CDR2 SFDVKD. The ends were cut back, 3 bases at V and 6 bases at J, with 11 bases in the middle. The CDR3 covers 14 residues. The CDR3 nucleotides read TGTGCCACCAGTGATGTCGCAGGGTTCAATGAGCAGTTCTTC. Residues: CATSDVAGFNEQFF.

The chain uses TRBV15 and TRBJ1-3, with D perhaps TRBD1 (6 bases). V was clipped by 8 bases and J by 2 bases, with 10 bases between them. The CDR3 consists of 13 residues. Germline lookup yields CDR1 LNHNV and CDR2 YYDKDF (reference sequence). CDR3 DNA: TGTGCCACCGAAAGGGGGGCTGGAAACACCATATATTTT. Its protein is CATERGAGNTIYF.

Turning to this clonotype: This CDR3 is missing its conserved last phenylalanine or tryptophan, likely due to a read error. The rearrangement uses TRBV29-1 and TRBJ2-5; 9 nucleotides match TRBD1. CDR3 length equals 11 residues. J gave up 9 bases and V 6 bases, and 5 bases lay outside the gene matches. The germline V gene encodes CDR1 SQVTM and CDR2 ANQGSEA. The CDR3 is CSVGDREAQYL. For the CDR3, the DNA is TGCAGCGTGGGGGACAGGGAGGCCCAGTACCTC.

A few counts support this clonotype. The rearrangement uses TRBV9 and TRBJ2-1; the D is unclear. This CDR3 comprises 15 residues. From germline, CDR1 is SGDLS and CDR2 YYNGEE. Trimming took off 0 bases at V and 0 bases at J, with 7 bases between the two ends. CDR3 in amino acids: CASSVEFNSYNEQFF. The CDR3 DNA sequence: TGTGCCAGCAGCGTAGAATTTAACTCCTACAATGAGCAGTTCTTC. Filled out from reference TRBV9 and TRBJ2-1, the complete variable domain reads DSGVTQTPKHLITATGQRVTLRCSPRSGDLSVYWYQQSLDQGLQFLIQYYNGEERAKGNILERFSAQQFPDLHSELNLSSLELGDSALYFCASSVEFNSYNEQFFGPGTRLTVL.

The count of this clonotype is one. V usage is TRBV7-9 and J usage is TRBJ1-2; D not resolved. This CDR3 is built from 14 residues. Per germline, CDR1 SEHNR and CDR2 FQNEAQ (reference sequence). Trimming took off 1 base at V and 8 bases at J, with 14 bases between the two ends. CDR3 in DNA: TGTGCCAGCAGCTTAGAGGGCATGGCCGGCGGCTACACCTTC. It yields the protein CASSLEGMAGGYTF.

This clonotype was detected a few times. The chain links TRBV7-9 to TRBJ2-3, with 7 bases fitting TRBD2. The germline V gene encodes CDR1 SEHNR and CDR2 FQNEAQ (reference sequence). CDR3 length: 13 amino acids. The trim removed 7 bases at V and 6 bases at J, leaving 7 bases unmatched. This CDR3 reads CASIATSLDTQYF. The CDR3 nucleotides are TGTGCCAGCATCGCGACTAGCCTTGATACGCAGTATTTT.

Many counts were recorded for this clonotype. V usage is TRBV20-1 and J usage is TRBJ2-5; possible D gene TRBD1, 6 bases. The J call could be wrong; TRBJ2-7 is a better fit for the DNA end. In germline, CDR1 is DFQATT, CDR2 SNEGSKA (reference sequence). CDR3 length equals 13 residues. CDR3 in amino acids: CSAAPQGPYEQYF. DNA for the CDR3: TGCAGTGCTGCTCCACAGGGACCTTACGAGCAGTACTTC.

The chain has TRBV7-9 and TRBJ1-1, with D unclear. V was pared by 3 bases and J by 3 bases, with 8 bases between. From germline, CDR1 is SEHNR and CDR2 FQNEAQ (reference sequence). The CDR3 contains 13 residues. CDR3 coding DNA: TGTGCCAGCAGCTTTAACATCGACACTGAAGCTTTCTTT. Amino acids: CASSFNIDTEAFF.

The table lists this clonotype with a count of one. The V and J genes are TRBV29-1 and TRBJ1-1; D uncertain. Germline CDR1 SQVTM, CDR2 ANQGSEA. Trimming took 6 bases from V and 10 from J, leaving 15 bases between them. The CDR3 sequence is 11 residues long. The CDR3 nucleotides are TGCAGCGTGGGAGGTGTGTCGGGAGCTTTCTTT. Translation: CSVGGVSGAFF.

V is TRBV6-9 and J is TRBJ1-5; TRBD1 matches 7 bases. Germline assignment: CDR1 MNHGY and CDR2 SVAAGI. The CDR3 is 13 residues long. With 10 bases clipped from V and 6 bases from J, the junction kept 9 bases outside the gene matches. The CDR3 spells CANLTGSGQPQHF. For the CDR3, the DNA is TGTGCCAACCTGACAGGGTCCGGTCAGCCCCAGCATTTT.

This clonotype was seen a few times. As DNA, the CDR3 is TGTGCCATCAGTGAGTCAACAGATATTGAGCAGTTCTTC. Encoded protein: CAISESTDIEQFF. V is TRBV10-3 and J is TRBJ2-1; D gene unclear. The germline V and J ends were trimmed by 0 bases and 9 bases, with 9 bases remaining between them. The CDR3 has 13 residues. Germline V CDR1 and CDR2: ENHRY, SYGVKD.

The V gene is TRBV30, the J gene TRBJ1-4; D is unresolved. The V and J ends lost 2 bases and 13 bases respectively, with 20 bases between them. The germline V gene has CDR1 GTSNPN and CDR2 SVGIG (reference sequence). This CDR3 contains 14 residues. The DNA of the CDR3 is TGTGCCTGGAGTCACAAAACGTTCCGCTCTGGACTGTTTTTT. Translating gives CAWSHKTFRSGLFF.

This clonotype has just a few counts. The chain recombines TRBV7-2 with TRBJ1-1; D ambiguous. V lost 2 bases and J 1 base, leaving 14 bases between the germline ends. In germline, CDR1 is SGHTA, CDR2 FQGNSA. The CDR3 has 16 residues. The chain's CDR3 is CASSLQSPVTNTEAFF. The CDR3 DNA is TGTGCCAGCAGCTTACAATCACCCGTAACGAACACTGAAGCTTTCTTT.

This clonotype was counted a single time. The J gene is TRBJ2-5, the V gene TRBV29-1, with 11 nucleotides matching TRBD2. The DNA end is more similar to TRBJ2-1, so the J call may be wrong. The V gene's germline CDR1 is SQVTM and CDR2 ANQGSEA. The CDR3 extends over 13 amino acids. This CDR3 reads CSGGSGGAHEQFF. The CDR3 nucleotides read TGCAGCGGGGGTAGCGGGGGGGCCCATGAGCAGTTCTTC.

The sample holds a few counts of this clonotype. The chain has TRBV9 and TRBJ2-1, with D possibly being TRBD1 (6 bases). V lost 4 bases and J 4 bases, leaving 18 bases between the germline ends. Germline values: CDR1 SGDLS, CDR2 YYNGEE. The CDR3 runs to 16 residues. The CDR3 here is CASSFRDTQTYNEQFF. The CDR3 nucleotides read TGTGCCAGCAGCTTCCGGGACACGCAAACGTACAATGAGCAGTTCTTC.

This clonotype turned up a few times. This rearrangement joins TRBV6-6 to TRBJ1-1, with D possibly TRBD1 on 5 matching bases. This CDR3 spans 14 amino acids. The V gene's germline CDR1 is MNHNY and CDR2 SVGAGI (reference sequence). V was clipped by 5 bases and J by 1 base, with 11 bases between them. DNA of the CDR3: TGTGCCAGCAGTCTCGGGACCAGGAACACTGAAGCTTTCTTT. Translated: CASSLGTRNTEAFF.

The table lists this clonotype with a few counts. This sequence joins TRBV11-2 and TRBJ2-5, with D maybe TRBD1 (5 bases). The CDR3 length is 11 residues. Per the germline V gene, CDR1 is SGHAT and CDR2 is FQNNGV. The V end lost 8 bases, the J end lost 5 bases, and 9 bases lay between the germline ends. This CDR3 reads CASGAGETQYF. The CDR3 DNA sequence: TGTGCCAGCGGGGCCGGGGAGACCCAGTACTTC.

This chain connects TRBV20-1 to TRBJ2-1; 8 bases are a match to TRBD2. The junction had 7 bases not matched to a gene; V was cut back by 5 bases and J by 4 bases. CDR3 length equals 14 residues. CDR1 and CDR2 from the germline V gene are DFQATT and SNEGSKA (reference sequence). The CDR3 reads CSAVSGGTYNEQFF. The CDR3 nucleotides read TGCAGTGCTGTAAGCGGGGGAACGTACAATGAGCAGTTCTTC.

This clonotype has more than one count but fewer than ten. The chain employs TRBV12-3 or TRBV12-4 and TRBJ2-1, with D unclear. The CDR3 is 12 amino acids. Trimming took 4 bases from V and 10 from J, leaving 11 bases between them. The CDR3 loop is CASSWTSYEQFF. The CDR3 DNA sequence: TGTGCCAGCAGTTGGACCTCCTACGAGCAGTTCTTC.

This clonotype was counted a few times. The CDR3 DNA reads TGTGCCAGCAGGTTCAACCCCGGGACTAGCGGGGATCAAGAGACCCAGTACTTC. It encodes CASRFNPGTSGDQETQYF. The chain recombines TRBV7-9 with TRBJ2-5, with TRBD2 matching over 13 bases. The CDR3 runs to 18 residues. Germline CDR1 is SEHNR and CDR2 is FQNEAQ (reference sequence). V lost 6 bases and J lost 2; bases outside the gene matches: 12.

This rearrangement joins TRBV5-1 to TRBJ2-1; the match to TRBD2 covers 7 bases. The CDR3 runs to 15 residues. Germline CDR1 reads SGHRS; CDR2 reads YFSETQ. J lost 0 bases, V lost 6 bases, and 6 bases had no gene match. In DNA form, the CDR3 reads TGCGCCAGCAAGTTTGCTAGCGGCTCCTACAATGAGCAGTTCTTC. This sequence encodes CASKFASGSYNEQFF.

In this sample, this clonotype turned up a few times. The V call is TRBV6-1, the J call TRBJ2-5, with 14 bases lining up with TRBD2. The CDR3 runs to 19 residues. Germline V gene data show CDR1 as MNHNS and CDR2 as SASEGT. J was trimmed by 0 bases and V by 0 bases; bases with no gene match: 6. The CDR3 region is CASSEAQTSGGAYQETQYF. DNA of the CDR3: TGTGCCAGCAGTGAAGCGCAGACTAGCGGGGGGGCGTACCAAGAGACCCAGTACTTC.

A note on this clonotype: The junction and the germline gene differ at one end; a read error may be behind it. The chain links TRBV12-3 or TRBV12-4 to TRBJ2-1; 7 nucleotides line up with TRBD1. CDR3 length: 15 amino acids. This CDR3 reads CASSYDRDLGDEQFF. The CDR3 DNA follows: TGTGCCAGCAGTTATGACAGGGACCTGGGAGATGAGCAGTTCTTT.

The V call is TRBV6-5, the J call TRBJ2-5, with 8 bases lining up with TRBD2. Matching the DNA end better, TRBJ2-7 makes the J call doubtful. This CDR3 has 15 amino acids. The germline V gene encodes CDR1 MNHEY and CDR2 SVGAGI. CDR3 sequence reads: CASNGRGAGPYEQYF. As DNA, the CDR3 is TGTGCCAGCAACGGGAGGGGGGCCGGACCCTACGAGCAGTACTTC.

This clonotype appeared a few times. The chain recombines TRBV6-1 with TRBJ1-1; D is unresolved. Germline loops: CDR1 MNHNS, CDR2 SASEGT. The CDR3 has 14 residues. Trimming took 6 bases from V and 0 from J, leaving 11 bases between them. This chain's CDR3 is CASRAAQMNTEAFF. CDR3 in DNA: TGTGCCAGCAGGGCCGCTCAGATGAACACTGAAGCTTTCTTT.

This clonotype was seen only a few times. V usage is TRBV4-1 and J usage is TRBJ2-4, with TRBD1 matching over 7 bases. This CDR3 region has 15 residues. Unmatched junction bases numbered 6, after V lost 1 base and J lost 6 bases. Germline assignment: CDR1 MGHRA and CDR2 YSYEKL. The chain's CDR3 is CASSQVGQAGNIQYF. CDR3 DNA: TGCGCCAGCAGCCAAGTAGGACAGGCGGGAAACATTCAGTACTTC.

This clonotype was observed a few times. The chain has TRBV7-9 and TRBJ2-5; 12 bases are shared with TRBD1. V was clipped by 2 bases and J by 2 bases; unmatched bases: 6. Germline CDR1 reads SEHNR; CDR2 reads FQNEAQ (reference sequence). The CDR3 is made up of 17 amino acids. CDR3 bases: TGTGCCAGCAGCTTATCGGGACAGGGGGCCCTACAAGAGACCCAGTACTTC. It yields the protein CASSLSGQGALQETQYF. The variable domain in full, with the rest retrieved from reference TRBV7-9 and TRBJ2-5, is DTGVSQNPRHKITKRGQNVTFRCDPISEHNRLYWYRQTLGQGPEFLTYFQNEAQLEKSRLLSDRFSAERPKGSFSTLEIQRTEQGDSAMYLCASSLSGQGALQETQYFGPGTRLLVL.

This rearrangement joins TRBV5-1 to TRBJ2-7; possibly TRBD1 for D (5 bases). The germline V gene encodes CDR1 SGHRS and CDR2 YFSETQ. V lost 0 bases, J lost 2 bases, and 9 bases lay in between. The CDR3 runs 14 residues. This CDR3 reads CASSLEGITYEQYF. CDR3 sequence (DNA): TGCGCCAGCAGCTTGGAGGGGATTACCTACGAGCAGTACTTC.